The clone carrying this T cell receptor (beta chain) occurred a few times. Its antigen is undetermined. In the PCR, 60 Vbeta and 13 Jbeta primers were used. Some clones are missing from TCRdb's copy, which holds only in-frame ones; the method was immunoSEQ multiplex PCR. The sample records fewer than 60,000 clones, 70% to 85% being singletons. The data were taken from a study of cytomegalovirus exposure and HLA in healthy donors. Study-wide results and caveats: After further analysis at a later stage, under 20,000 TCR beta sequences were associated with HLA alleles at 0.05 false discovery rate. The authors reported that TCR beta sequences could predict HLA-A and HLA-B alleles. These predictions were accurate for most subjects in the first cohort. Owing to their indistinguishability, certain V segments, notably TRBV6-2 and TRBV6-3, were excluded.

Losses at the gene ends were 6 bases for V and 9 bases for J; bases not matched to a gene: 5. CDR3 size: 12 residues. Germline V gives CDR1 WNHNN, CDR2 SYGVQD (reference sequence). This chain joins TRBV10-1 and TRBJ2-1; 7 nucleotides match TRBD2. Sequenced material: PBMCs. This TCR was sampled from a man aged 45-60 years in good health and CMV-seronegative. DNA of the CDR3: TGCGCCAGCAGCCCGTCGGGGGGTGAGCAGTTCTTC. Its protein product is CASSPSGGEQFF.